This record looks at one T cell receptor (beta chain) sequence and its context. After removal of 4 bases from V and 2 bases from J, the junction contained 14 bases not matched to a gene. The CDR3 length is 18 residues. The germline V gene has CDR1 LGHDT and CDR2 YNNKEL (reference sequence). Assay used: immunoSEQ multiplex PCR; TCRdb lists only in-frame clones, some missing. The sample holds 150,000 to 200,000 clones, around 82% seen once. The data belong to a study of blood T cell repertoires in COVID-19. The receptor was derived from a woman in her forties or fifties in a cohort exposed to, infected with or recovered from COVID-19 (not recorded which). Sequenced input: PBMCs or T cells enriched from blood (not recorded which). V gene TRBV3-1 (or the pseudogene TRBV3-2) combines with J gene TRBJ2-3; 8 bases align to TRBD2. The CDR3 region is CASSPTSTSALITDTQYF. The CDR3 DNA reads TGTGCCAGCAGCCCCACCTCGACTAGCGCTCTCATCACAGATACGCAGTATTTT.